Below are 22 T cell receptor beta chains sequenced from a single sample in a study of T cell repertoires in cytomegalovirus infection (dated by TCRdb to the late 2010s). The run used an Illumina HiSeq 1500. TCRdb itself trimmed the public reads at Q25 with fastp, ran MiXCR and retained productive beta chains. CDR3 protein duplicates are merged, each entry listing the most common genes and DNA. The sample table records fewer than 1,000,000 distinct CDR3 sequences; around 32% of these occur just once. Around 15% of the sample comes from the top ten. These TCRs are of unknown antigen specificity. In the paper's terms, the treatment or condition label means: in vitro stimulation with specific CMV peptide epitopes to enrich CMV-specific T cells. Source: cultured CD8+ T cells from PBMCs, taken from culture after CMV antigen stimulation. The source is a human donor in good health (CMV status not recorded). Some clones in this sample may be carry-over from other donors' samples.

V and J are TRBV12-5 and TRBJ2-5, with 10 bases fitting TRBD2. After removal of 3 bases from V and 3 bases from J, the junction contained 10 bases not matched to a gene. CDR1 and CDR2 from the germline V gene are LGHNT and FRNRAP. This CDR3 region has 17 residues. The CDR3 protein is CASGFPTGGTSEETQYF. DNA for the CDR3: TGTGCTAGTGGTTTCCCAACTGGCGGGACTAGCGAAGAGACCCAGTACTTC.

This clonotype was seen just once. This chain uses TRBV5-1 with TRBJ2-7, with D hard to call. Germline-derived CDR1 and CDR2 are SGHRS and YFSETQ. The CDR3 runs 15 residues. Trimming removed 1 base from V and 5 bases from J, with 16 bases in between. CDR3: CASSLYLDLPDEQYF. Written as DNA, the CDR3 is TGCGCCAGCAGCTTGTATTTGGACCTACCGGACGAGCAGTACTTC.

The chain carries TRBV28 and TRBJ1-1, with D unclear. V was cut by 6 bases and J by 4 bases, with 9 bases left in between. Germline CDR1 and CDR2: MDHEN and SYDVKM. This CDR3 comprises 12 residues. The CDR3, as DNA: TGTGCCAGCAGAGAATCGGGCACTGAAGCTTTCTTT. It specifies CASRESGTEAFF.

The chain's CDR3 is CASSTSGEKLFF. The CDR3 nucleotides are TGTGCCAGCAGCACCTCCGGTGAAAAACTGTTTTTT. The chain recombines TRBV6-1 with TRBJ1-4; D call uncertain. The V and J ends lost 6 bases and 7 bases respectively, with 9 bases between them. The CDR3 is made up of 12 amino acids. CDR1 MNHNS and CDR2 SASEGT come from the germline V gene.

There are a few counts of this clonotype. The chain uses TRBV7-9 and TRBJ2-3, with 10 bases aligning to TRBD2. The V gene's germline CDR1 is SEHNR and CDR2 FQNEAQ (reference sequence). This CDR3 is 17 amino acids long. The trim removed 7 bases at V and 2 bases at J, leaving 12 bases unmatched. The CDR3 coding sequence is TGTGCCAGCACCCGGGGGCTAGCGGGGGCCTACACAGATACGCAGTATTTT. Translation gives CASTRGLAGAYTDTQYF.

There are a few counts of this clonotype. The chain combines TRBV7-9 with TRBJ1-4; D ambiguous. The CDR3 has 14 amino acids. V dropped 1 base and J dropped 8 bases, with 11 bases sitting between them. Germline V lookup: CDR1 SEHNR, CDR2 FQNEAQ (reference sequence). The chain's CDR3 is CASSLGYSHEKLFF. The DNA of the CDR3 is TGTGCCAGCAGCTTAGGTTACAGCCACGAAAAACTGTTTTTT.

The chain carries TRBV4-1 and TRBJ2-1, with 9 bases fitting TRBD1. CDR1 and CDR2 from the germline V gene are MGHRA and YSYEKL. V dropped 2 bases and J dropped 8; count of bases not matched to a gene: 4. The CDR3 is made up of 14 amino acids. For the CDR3, the DNA is TGCGCCAGCAGCCAAAAGGGACAGGGATATGAGCAGTTCTTC. It is translated as CASSQKGQGYEQFF.

V gene TRBV28 combines with J gene TRBJ2-7; TRBD2 matches at 7 bases. The CDR3 runs 12 residues. Per the germline V gene, CDR1 is MDHEN and CDR2 is SYDVKM. The ends lost 5 bases at V and 7 bases at J; junction bases unmatched: 5. CDR3 amino acids: CASSMVGGEQYV. CDR3 coding DNA: TGTGCCAGCAGTATGGTGGGGGGGGAGCAGTACGTC.

This clonotype was observed a few times. The rearrangement joins TRBV7-2 to TRBJ2-7, with D perhaps TRBD1 (5 bases). V was trimmed by 1 base and J by 4 bases, leaving 11 bases between them. The length of the CDR3 is 14 residues. Germline values: CDR1 SGHTA, CDR2 FQGNSA. The CDR3 region is CASSLGTRVYEQYV. The CDR3 region has the DNA TGTGCCAGCAGCTTAGGGACCAGGGTATACGAGCAGTACGTC.

This clonotype occurred a few times. The chain combines TRBV2 with TRBJ2-3; 7 bases align to TRBD1. V gave up 5 bases and J gave up 0 bases; unmatched junction bases: 20. CDR1 and CDR2 (germline): SNHLY, FYNNEI. This CDR3 contains 20 residues. The CDR3 sequence: CASSPIGAPGQKTSTDTQYF. The CDR3 DNA is TGTGCCAGCAGTCCGATAGGGGCCCCGGGACAGAAAACTAGCACAGATACGCAGTATTTT.

The CDR3 DNA is TGTGCCAGCAGCCCGTTGACAGGGGCGGGGACTGAAGCTTTCTTT. Translation: CASSPLTGAGTEAFF. The chain uses TRBV7-2 and TRBJ1-1; 8 nucleotides match TRBD1. The germline gives CDR1 SGHTA, CDR2 FQGNSA. The J segment lost 5 bases and the V segment lost 5 bases, leaving 10 bases of the junction unmatched. The CDR3 contains 15 residues.

This clonotype was seen ten or more times. This rearrangement joins TRBV7-9 to TRBJ1-5; TRBD1 might be the D (6 bases). V was clipped by 4 bases and J by 2 bases, with 18 bases between them. CDR1 is SEHNR, CDR2 FQNEAQ, per germline (reference sequence). The CDR3 consists of 17 residues. The CDR3 nucleotides are TGTGCCAGCAGCTCCACCGACAGGCCAGGCGGCAATCAGCCCCAGCATTTT. Its protein is CASSSTDRPGGNQPQHF.

This clonotype has at least ten counts. The rearrangement joins TRBV7-6 to TRBJ2-1; TRBD2 matches at 11 bases. The V and J ends lost 1 base and 6 bases, in that order; junction bases with no gene match: 2. This CDR3 spans 15 amino acids. The germline CDR1 and CDR2 sequences are SGHVS and FNYEAQ. CDR3 DNA: TGTGCCAGCAGCTTAGGGACTAGCGGGTCCAATGAGCAGTTCTTC. Encoded protein: CASSLGTSGSNEQFF.

To note about this clonotype: This likely comes from a read error, as the CDR3 has no conserved phenylalanine or tryptophan at its end. The V call is TRBV19, the J call TRBJ2-5, with D perhaps being TRBD1 or TRBD2 (5 bases each). The CDR3 spans 14 residues. CDR1 is LNHDA, CDR2 SQIVND, per germline (reference sequence). The ends were cut back, 6 bases at V and 5 bases at J, with 16 bases in the middle. CDR3 region: CASSHPGPVETQYS. In DNA form, the CDR3 reads TGTGCCAGTAGCCACCCGGGACCGGTTGAGACCCAGTACTCC.

This clonotype has a count of ten or more. The gene calls are TRBV7-9 and TRBJ1-1; D remains unclear. CDR1 SEHNR and CDR2 FQNEAQ come from the germline V gene (reference sequence). The CDR3 spans 14 residues. V was cut by 5 bases and J by 1 base, with 11 bases left in between. The CDR3 loop reads CASSPAAGNTEAFF. As DNA, the CDR3 is TGTGCCAGCAGCCCCGCGGCCGGGAACACTGAAGCTTTCTTT.

This chain connects TRBV6-1 to TRBJ2-5; weak D call: TRBD1 (5 bases). CDR3 length: 16 residues. Germline values: CDR1 MNHNS, CDR2 SASEGT. Trimming cost V 2 bases and J 2 bases, with 15 bases left between them. The CDR3 spells CASSERGWAAQETQYF. CDR3 coding DNA: TGTGCCAGCAGTGAAAGGGGTTGGGCAGCTCAAGAGACCCAGTACTTC.

This rearrangement joins TRBV7-9 to TRBJ2-4, with TRBD2 matching over 7 bases. CDR1 is SEHNR, CDR2 FQNEAQ, per germline (reference sequence). V shed 5 bases, J shed 11 bases, and the junction held 18 bases outside the gene matches. This CDR3 contains 16 residues. CDR3 bases: TGTGCCAGCAGCCCGAAGTGGACGGACGGGGGGATCCTTCAGTACTTC. Translation: CASSPKWTDGGILQYF.

In this sample, this clonotype turned up many times. V usage is TRBV7-9 and J usage is TRBJ2-7; a weak D match, TRBD1 (5 bases). V lost 0 bases to trimming and J lost 0 bases, with 9 bases between them. From germline, CDR1 is SEHNR and CDR2 FQNEAQ (reference sequence). The CDR3 is 15 residues long. In DNA form, the CDR3 reads TGTGCCAGCAGCTTAGCGGACACCTTCTCCTACGAGCAGTACTTC. Translated, it gives CASSLADTFSYEQYF. Together with reference TRBV7-9 and TRBJ2-7, the CDR3 gives the full variable domain: DTGVSQNPRHKITKRGQNVTFRCDPISEHNRLYWYRQTLGQGPEFLTYFQNEAQLEKSRLLSDRFSAERPKGSFSTLEIQRTEQGDSAMYLCASSLADTFSYEQYFGPGTRLTVT.

The chain combines TRBV6-8 with TRBJ1-1; no firm D call. Germline V gene lookup returns CDR1 MNHGY and CDR2 SAAAGT. This CDR3 comprises 16 residues. V was cut by 2 bases and J by 1 base, with 14 bases left in between. The chain's CDR3 is CASSYRWLGSNTEAFF. CDR3 DNA: TGTGCCAGCAGTTACAGGTGGCTAGGGTCGAACACTGAAGCTTTCTTT.

The chain recombines TRBV14 with TRBJ1-2, with 7 bases fitting TRBD1. The CDR3 consists of 15 residues. Germline V gene data show CDR1 as SGHDN and CDR2 as FVKESK. The J segment lost 5 bases and the V segment lost 4 bases, leaving 10 bases of the junction unmatched. In nucleotides, the CDR3 is TGTGCCAGCAGCCCAGGACAGGTCCTTCGGTATGGCTACACCTTC. It translates to CASSPGQVLRYGYTF.

The V gene is TRBV6-1, the J gene TRBJ1-1; 9 bases fit TRBD1. CDR3 length: 16 amino acids. The junction had 7 bases not matched to a gene; V was cut back by 4 bases and J by 1 base. CDR1 is MNHNS, CDR2 SASEGT, per germline. The CDR3 sequence: CASSASTGGWNTEAFF. CDR3 bases: TGTGCCAGCAGTGCCTCGACAGGGGGATGGAACACTGAAGCTTTCTTT.

This clonotype occurred many times. The J gene is TRBJ1-2, the V gene TRBV7-6, with 7 nucleotides matching TRBD1. This CDR3 has 16 amino acids. Germline CDR1 is SGHVS and CDR2 is FNYEAQ. Trimming removed 5 bases from V and 7 bases from J; junction bases left unmatched: 16. CDR3 sequence reads: CASSPRGGLGFSGYTF. CDR3 nucleotides: TGTGCCAGCAGCCCTAGAGGGGGCTTGGGTTTCTCTGGCTACACCTTC. The full variable domain, completed using reference TRBV7-6 and TRBJ1-2, is GAGVSQSPRYKVTKRGQDVALRCDPISGHVSLYWYRQALGQGPEFLTYFNYEAQQDKSGLPNDRFSAERPEGSISTLTIQRTEQRDSAMYRCASSPRGGLGFSGYTFGSGTRLTVV.